This T cell receptor beta chain derives from a study of T-cell reconstitution after alpha-beta-depleted transplantation in children. Unique molecular identifiers were incorporated when the TCRbeta library was constructed. TCRdb reprocessed the PCR reads via MiXCR and lists one record per CDR3 protein. The sample gives more than 200,000 distinct CDR3 sequences, roughly 24% of which show up once; less than 3.5% is in the top ten. This clonotype occurred many times. The length of the CDR3 is 14 residues. V shed 3 bases and J shed 6 bases, with 12 bases lying between them. This clonotype was obtained from a girl aged 2 to 9 with Fanconi anemia, due to receive a stem cell transplant. This rearrangement joins TRBV12-3 or TRBV12-4 to TRBJ1-5; D is unresolved. The source was PBMCs, collected before TCRalphabeta/CD19-depleted stem cell transplant. The CDR3 loop reads CASSFSGGSQPQHF. For the CDR3, the DNA is TGTGCCAGCAGTTTCTCAGGCGGAAGTCAGCCCCAGCATTTT.